The present entry profiles one T cell receptor (beta chain) with its context. Germline-derived CDR1 and CDR2 are MNHEY and SVGAGI. With 4 bases removed from V and 5 bases from J, the gap between germline ends came to 8 bases. This CDR3 is built from 13 residues. The sample comes from a study of T cell responses to AZD1222 COVID-19 vaccine. The repertoire was sequenced with immunoSEQ multiplex PCR; TCRdb's copy has only in-frame clones and lacks some. The data show more than 100,000 clones, 85% to 95% seen once. The specimen comprised peripheral blood, sampled 28 days after the second AZD1222 dose. The chain couples TRBV6-5 to TRBJ1-4; D call uncertain. The TCR sequence derives from an adult who received the AZD1222 COVID-19 vaccine. The CDR3 loop is CASSSQRNEKLFF. DNA for the CDR3: TGTGCCAGCAGTTCCCAAAGGAATGAAAAACTGTTTTTT.